What follows are 26 T cell receptor beta chains derived from one specimen sequenced in a study of shared clonotypes between healthy human individuals. The repertoire was sequenced with immunoSEQ multiplex PCR; TCRdb's copy has only in-frame clones and lacks some. The profile covers 800,000 to 950,000 clones, with roughly 96% appearing a single time and around 0.21% taken by the ten largest. Selected positively for CCR7 and CD45RO-negative, naive CD8 cells excluded terminally differentiated effector memory CD45RA+ cells. Material for sequencing was naive CD8+ T cells sorted from blood. The receptors derive from a young man in good health.

V usage is TRBV11-2 and J usage is TRBJ2-7, with 9 bases lining up with TRBD2. This CDR3 spans 16 amino acids. J lost 2 bases, V lost 6 bases, and 11 bases had no gene match. Germline CDR1 reads SGHAT; CDR2 reads FQNNGV. For the CDR3, the DNA is TGTGCCAGCAGGGGTCAAGGGCGGGAGGGCCCCTACGAGCAGTACTTC. Protein sequence: CASRGQGREGPYEQYF.

V gene TRBV11-2 combines with J gene TRBJ1-2; TRBD1 is a possible D gene (6 bases). The CDR3 covers 15 residues. Germline V gene lookup returns CDR1 SGHAT and CDR2 FQNNGV. Between the trimmed V and J ends, which lost 8 bases and 3 bases, there was a span of 19 bases. CDR3 DNA sequence: TGTGCCAGCGGATACCCTACCGGGGGGCACTATGGCTACACCTTC. Its protein is CASGYPTGGHYGYTF. The complete variable domain, with remaining parts taken from reference TRBV11-2 and TRBJ1-2, reads EAGVAQSPRYKIIEKRQSVAFWCNPISGHATLYWYQQILGQGPKLLIQFQNNGVVDDSQLPKDRFSAERLKGVDSTLKIQPAKLEDSAVYLCASGYPTGGHYGYTFGSGTRLTVV.

The chain couples TRBV10-2 to TRBJ2-1, with TRBD2 matching over 8 bases. This CDR3 has 15 residues. Trimming at V came to 3 bases and at J to 7 bases, leaving 8 bases not matched to a gene. Germline V CDR1 and CDR2: WSHSY, SAAADI. CDR3 sequence reads: CASSDVTSVNNEQFF. The CDR3, as DNA: TGCGCCAGCAGTGATGTGACTAGCGTCAATAATGAGCAGTTCTTC.

V is TRBV27 and J is TRBJ2-7; 11 nucleotides align to TRBD2. Germline CDR1 and CDR2: MNHEY and SMNVEV (reference sequence). After removal of 4 bases from V and 7 bases from J, the junction contained 6 bases not matched to a gene. This CDR3 region has 14 residues. Here the CDR3 reads CASSWIAGGGEQYF. DNA for the CDR3: TGTGCCAGCAGTTGGATAGCGGGAGGGGGGGAGCAGTACTTC.

The V call is TRBV6-5, the J call TRBJ2-5; TRBD1 aligns across 9 bases. The CDR3 is 15 residues long. V lost 6 bases, J lost 5 bases, and 10 bases stayed unmatched. CDR1 MNHEY and CDR2 SVGAGI come from the germline V gene. The CDR3 nucleotides are TGTGCCAGCAGACCCGGGACAGGGAGAGGGGAGACCCAGTACTTC. Translating gives CASRPGTGRGETQYF.

The chain combines TRBV25-1 with TRBJ2-7; D unresolved. Germline CDR1 MGHDK, CDR2 SYGVNS. The CDR3 sequence is 12 residues long. The V and J ends lost 4 bases and 3 bases respectively, with 7 bases between them. The CDR3 sequence is CASSVGYYEQYF. The CDR3 nucleotides read TGTGCCAGCAGTGTGGGCTACTACGAGCAGTACTTC.

This clone was detected only once. The chain is built from TRBV7-9 and TRBJ2-7; D perhaps matches TRBD2 (5 bases). Trimming shortened V by 2 bases and J by 0 bases, and 14 bases separated the two germline ends. This CDR3 is 16 amino acids long. Germline V gene sequence: CDR1 SEHNR, CDR2 FQNEAQ (reference sequence). The CDR3 region has the DNA TGTGCCAGCAGCTTAACCGGGCAGCGGAACTCCTACGAGCAGTACTTC. Its protein product is CASSLTGQRNSYEQYF.

This clone was seen only once. This rearrangement joins TRBV29-1 to TRBJ2-7; 9 nucleotides match TRBD1. The length of the CDR3 is 13 residues. Germline V lookup: CDR1 SQVTM, CDR2 ANQGSEA. Germline trimming cut 2 bases from V and 6 bases from J; bases unmatched to any gene: 5. The CDR3 spells CSVEWTGDGEQYF. The DNA of the CDR3 is TGCAGCGTTGAATGGACAGGGGACGGCGAGCAGTACTTC.

The chain employs TRBV6-4 and TRBJ2-1, with unresolved D. CDR3 length: 13 residues. The V end was cut by 4 bases, the J end by 8 bases, with 12 bases between. Germline lookup yields CDR1 MRHNA and CDR2 SNTAGT. CDR3 loop: CASSGENSDEQFF. In DNA, the CDR3 is TGTGCCAGCAGTGGCGAAAACTCCGATGAGCAGTTCTTC.

This clone showed up just once. The V gene is TRBV29-1, the J gene TRBJ2-2; D not resolved. Trimming took off 4 bases at V and 8 bases at J, with 11 bases between the two ends. Germline V gene sequence: CDR1 SQVTM, CDR2 ANQGSEA. This CDR3 region has 12 residues. In nucleotides, the CDR3 is TGCAGCGTTGTATCTGTTGCGGGGGAGCTGTTTTTT. This sequence encodes CSVVSVAGELFF.

The chain has TRBV4-1 and TRBJ2-4, with 12 bases identical to TRBD1. Germline V gives CDR1 MGHRA, CDR2 YSYEKL. After removal of 4 bases from V and 6 bases from J, the junction contained 7 bases not matched to a gene. The CDR3 loop spans 16 amino acids. The CDR3 DNA is TGCGCCAGCAGCCCGACCGGGACAGGGGGCTTAAACATTCAGTACTTC. Residues: CASSPTGTGGLNIQYF.

This clone was seen just once. The chain employs TRBV5-6 and TRBJ2-1; 8 positions match TRBD1. J lost 3 bases, V lost 4 bases, and 3 bases had no gene match. The germline V gene has CDR1 SGHDT and CDR2 YYEEEE. The CDR3 runs to 14 residues. The CDR3 spells CASSPGGIYNEQFF. The CDR3 coding sequence is TGTGCCAGCAGCCCAGGGGGCATCTACAATGAGCAGTTCTTC.

The chain combines TRBV19 with TRBJ1-2, with a tentative D call TRBD1 (5 bases). V lost 6 bases, J lost 2 bases, and 13 bases lay in between. CDR3 length equals 14 residues. Germline CDR1 is LNHDA and CDR2 is SQIVND (reference sequence). The CDR3: CASSPSAGNYGYTF. In DNA form, the CDR3 reads TGTGCCAGTAGCCCCTCAGCAGGGAACTATGGCTACACCTTC. The full variable domain, completed using reference TRBV19 and TRBJ1-2, is DGGITQSPKYLFRKEGQNVTLSCEQNLNHDAMYWYRQDPGQGLRLIYYSQIVNDFQKGDIAEGYSVSREKKESFPLTVTSAQKNPTAFYLCASSPSAGNYGYTFGSGTRLTVV.

This clone was counted only a few times. The V call is TRBV11-3, the J call TRBJ1-5; TRBD1 might be the D (5 bases). The CDR3 is 16 amino acids. V lost 0 bases, J lost 5 bases, and 14 bases lay in between. The V gene's germline CDR1 is SGHNT and CDR2 YENEEA. CDR3 loop: CASSLERVTEDQPQHF. The CDR3 nucleotides read TGTGCCAGCAGCTTAGAGAGGGTGACAGAAGATCAGCCCCAGCATTTT.

This clone appeared a few times. Other DNA sequences of this sample code for an identical CDR3. V and J are TRBV7-9 and TRBJ2-7; D unclear. The CDR3 extends over 12 amino acids. From germline, CDR1 is SEHNR and CDR2 FQNEAQ (reference sequence). The germline V and J ends were trimmed by 3 bases and 2 bases, with 5 bases remaining between them. The CDR3 here is CASSLGTYEQYF. DNA for the CDR3: TGTGCCAGCAGCTTGGGTACCTACGAGCAGTACTTC.

This rearrangement joins TRBV7-9 to TRBJ2-7; 9 bases are a match to TRBD1. CDR1 SEHNR and CDR2 FQNEAQ come from the germline V gene (reference sequence). The V gene end was trimmed by 0 bases and the J gene end by 4 bases; junction bases not matched to a gene: 7. The CDR3 runs 16 residues. In nucleotides, the CDR3 is TGTGCCAGCAGCTTAGCAGGGACAGGGAGTAAGTACGAGCAGTACTTC. This codes for CASSLAGTGSKYEQYF.

V gene TRBV27 combines with J gene TRBJ2-7; TRBD1 matches 7 bases. CDR1 and CDR2 from the germline V gene are MNHEY and SMNVEV (reference sequence). The CDR3 is 14 residues long. The V segment lost 4 bases and the J segment 4 bases; nucleotides outside the gene matches: 7. DNA for the CDR3: TGTGCCAGCAGTTACAGGGGTGGACGGTACGAGCAGTACTTC. Encoded protein: CASSYRGGRYEQYF.

J is TRBJ2-7 and V is TRBV7-9, with D possibly matching TRBD1 (6 bases). The CDR3 loop spans 15 amino acids. Deletions cut 3 bases from V and 5 bases from J, with 17 bases between. CDR1 SEHNR and CDR2 FQNEAQ come from the germline V gene (reference sequence). DNA for the CDR3: TGTGCCAGCAGCTTTCTTCGGGACAATTTCGACGAGCAGTACTTC. Its translation: CASSFLRDNFDEQYF.

The CDR3 bases are TGTGCCAGCAGTCAGTGGGGGGGTTACGAGCAGTACTTC. It is translated as CASSQWGGYEQYF. The chain uses TRBV6-5 and TRBJ2-7; TRBD2 matches 7 bases. Germline-derived CDR1 and CDR2 are MNHEY and SVGAGI. J gave up 4 bases and V 5 bases, and 5 bases lay outside the gene matches. The CDR3 totals 13 residues.

The CDR3 DNA is TGTGCCATCAGTGGAGTACAGGGAGCGGCGAACACCGGGGAGCTGTTTTTT. Translation: CAISGVQGAANTGELFF. The chain carries TRBV10-3 and TRBJ2-2; weak D call: TRBD1 (6 bases). The V gene lost 4 bases and the J gene lost 0 bases, with 15 bases spanning the gap. Germline-derived CDR1 and CDR2 are ENHRY and SYGVKD. The CDR3 has 17 residues.

This chain connects TRBV5-1 to TRBJ2-1; D unresolved. In germline, CDR1 is SGHRS, CDR2 YFSETQ. Deletions cut 4 bases from V and 4 bases from J, with 9 bases between. This CDR3 region has 13 residues. CDR3 in amino acids: CASSPDMYNEQFF. DNA for the CDR3: TGCGCCAGCAGCCCAGACATGTACAATGAGCAGTTCTTC.

This clone was found once. The same CDR3 can be traced to other DNA sequences in this sample. The CDR3 DNA reads TGCGCCAGCAGCTTGGGGGCTGGTGTCTACAATGAGCAGTTCTTC. Amino acids: CASSLGAGVYNEQFF. V gene TRBV5-1 combines with J gene TRBJ2-1, with D uncertain. This CDR3 is 15 amino acids long. V was trimmed by 0 bases and J by 3 bases, leaving 10 bases between them. The germline V gene encodes CDR1 SGHRS and CDR2 YFSETQ.

The chain recombines TRBV7-9 with TRBJ2-5; 8 nucleotides line up with TRBD1. The J segment lost 5 bases and the V segment lost 1 base, leaving 6 bases of the junction unmatched. Germline-derived CDR1 and CDR2 are SEHNR and FQNEAQ (reference sequence). The CDR3 contains 15 residues. In DNA form, the CDR3 reads TGTGCCAGCAGCTTAGACCCAGGGGGCGGTGAGACCCAGTACTTC. It translates to CASSLDPGGGETQYF. The whole variable domain, filled in from reference TRBV7-9 and TRBJ2-5, reads DTGVSQNPRHKITKRGQNVTFRCDPISEHNRLYWYRQTLGQGPEFLTYFQNEAQLEKSRLLSDRFSAERPKGSFSTLEIQRTEQGDSAMYLCASSLDPGGGETQYFGPGTRLLVL.

The chain links TRBV7-9 to TRBJ2-2; a weak D match, TRBD2 (6 bases). CDR1 and CDR2 from the germline V gene are SEHNR and FQNEAQ (reference sequence). The CDR3 covers 17 residues. The V and J ends lost 4 bases and 2 bases respectively, with 17 bases between them. CDR3 protein: CASSSTVVRGNTGELFF. CDR3 DNA sequence: TGTGCCAGCAGCTCTACGGTGGTGCGGGGTAACACCGGGGAGCTGTTTTTT. Complete variable domain (other parts from reference TRBV7-9 and TRBJ2-2): DTGVSQNPRHKITKRGQNVTFRCDPISEHNRLYWYRQTLGQGPEFLTYFQNEAQLEKSRLLSDRFSAERPKGSFSTLEIQRTEQGDSAMYLCASSSTVVRGNTGELFFGEGSRLTVL.

The chain employs TRBV15 and TRBJ1-5, with D perhaps matching TRBD1 (6 bases). V was clipped by 6 bases and J by 0 bases, with 15 bases between them. The CDR3 extends over 16 amino acids. Germline values: CDR1 LNHNV, CDR2 YYDKDF (reference sequence). Here the CDR3 reads CATSKRDIYSNQPQHF. The CDR3 bases are TGTGCCACCAGTAAACGGGACATTTATAGCAATCAGCCCCAGCATTTT. Drawing the rest from reference TRBV15 and TRBJ1-5, the complete variable domain is DAMVIQNPRYQVTQFGKPVTLSCSQTLNHNVMYWYQQKSSQAPKLLFHYYDKDFNNEADTPDNFQSRRPNTSFCFLDIRSPGLGDTAMYLCATSKRDIYSNQPQHFGDGTRLSIL.

The chain joins TRBV9 to TRBJ2-1; D is possibly TRBD1 (6 bases). This CDR3 comprises 13 residues. Per germline, CDR1 SGDLS and CDR2 YYNGEE. The V and J ends lost 3 bases and 15 bases respectively, with 19 bases between them. The CDR3 DNA sequence: TGTGCCAGCAGCGACAAAACAGGGCCGAAACTGTTCTTC. This codes for CASSDKTGPKLFF. Based on the CDR3 plus reference TRBV9 and TRBJ2-1, the full variable domain is DSGVTQTPKHLITATGQRVTLRCSPRSGDLSVYWYQQSLDQGLQFLIQYYNGEERAKGNILERFSAQQFPDLHSELNLSSLELGDSALYFCASSDKTGPKLFFGPGTRLTVL.